Following are 17 T cell receptor beta chains from one sample sequenced in a study of T cells in narcolepsy. Profiling relied on immunoSEQ multiplex PCR, and the TCRdb table lists in-frame clones only, not all of them. The table has just over 40,000 clones, approximately 89% seen once. Sequencing was performed on CD45RA- memory CD4+ T cells from PBMCs. The origin of the receptors is a human donor with narcolepsy.

The rearrangement joins TRBV18 to TRBJ2-1, with D possibly TRBD2 on 5 matching bases. CDR1 and CDR2 (germline): KGHSH, LQKENI. V lost 6 bases and J 5 bases, leaving 17 bases between the germline ends. There are 15 residues in the CDR3. This CDR3 is CASSRTSDYNNEQFF. Here the CDR3 DNA reads TGTGCCAGCTCCCGAACTTCAGACTACAACAATGAGCAGTTCTTC.

This clone was counted once. The V call is TRBV6-6, the J call TRBJ1-5; possibly TRBD1 for D (6 bases). This CDR3 spans 13 amino acids. The germline V and J ends were trimmed by 6 bases and 0 bases, with 6 bases remaining between them. Germline CDR1 is MNHNY and CDR2 is SVGAGI (reference sequence). CDR3 DNA: TGTGCCAGCAGCAGGGGTAGCAATCAGCCCCAGCATTTT. Residues: CASSRGSNQPQHF.

The chain carries TRBV27 and TRBJ2-1; D not certain. Trimming pared 7 bases from V and 8 bases from J, leaving 9 bases between. CDR3 length: 11 amino acids. Germline V gene data show CDR1 as MNHEY and CDR2 as SMNVEV (reference sequence). The DNA for the CDR3 is TGTGCCAGCAAGAAATACGATGAGCAGTTCTTC. The encoded protein is CASKKYDEQFF.

The chain carries TRBV9 and TRBJ2-2; 8 nucleotides line up with TRBD2. The length of the CDR3 is 15 residues. The trim removed 3 bases at V and 4 bases at J, leaving 5 bases unmatched. Germline values: CDR1 SGDLS, CDR2 YYNGEE. This CDR3 is CASSATSGSTGELFF. The DNA of the CDR3 is TGTGCCAGCAGCGCCACTAGCGGATCCACCGGGGAGCTGTTTTTT.

The V gene is TRBV7-2, the J gene TRBJ2-3; D may match TRBD1 or TRBD2 (5 bases each). Per the germline V gene, CDR1 is SGHTA and CDR2 is FQGNSA. V was trimmed by 5 bases and J by 8 bases, leaving 20 bases between them. The CDR3 contains 15 residues. The CDR3 bases are TGTGCCAGCAGCGCTCCGGGACCGCCATCGGTTACGCAGTATTTT. Translating it yields CASSAPGPPSVTQYF.

V is TRBV19 and J is TRBJ2-3, with 9 bases matching TRBD1. The V segment lost 9 bases and the J segment 4 bases; nucleotides outside the gene matches: 5. Per germline, CDR1 LNHDA and CDR2 SQIVND (reference sequence). There are 13 residues in the CDR3. For the CDR3, the DNA is TGTGCCAGCCTACGACAGGGGGCAGATACGCAGTATTTT. Its protein is CASLRQGADTQYF.

The chain combines TRBV11-2 with TRBJ2-1; D is unresolved. Trimming left V 5 bases short and J 4 bases short, with 21 bases between. Germline CDR1 and CDR2: SGHAT and FQNNGV. This CDR3 is built from 17 residues. CDR3 amino acids: CASSLRVGWVDYNEQFF. The DNA for the CDR3 is TGTGCCAGCAGCCTAAGAGTTGGCTGGGTGGATTACAATGAGCAGTTCTTC.

This chain connects TRBV18 to TRBJ1-2, with TRBD1 as a possible D gene (5 bases). The length of the CDR3 is 16 residues. Germline CDR1 is KGHSH and CDR2 is LQKENI. Deletions cut 5 bases from V and 7 bases from J, with 23 bases between. CDR3 loop: CASSSNRDSSGGGYTF. The CDR3 DNA reads as TGTGCCAGCTCATCAAACCGGGACTCCTCCGGGGGTGGCTACACCTTC.

V usage is TRBV7-2 and J usage is TRBJ2-7; TRBD2 is a possible D gene (5 bases). The ends were cut back, 1 base at V and 2 bases at J, with 15 bases in the middle. The CDR3 runs 16 residues. From germline, CDR1 is SGHTA and CDR2 FQGNSA. The CDR3 sequence: CASSLESGLITYEQYF. As DNA, the CDR3 is TGTGCCAGCAGCTTAGAGTCCGGACTTATAACCTACGAGCAGTACTTC.

This clone was picked up one time. This rearrangement joins TRBV19 to TRBJ1-1, with D tentatively TRBD1 (5 bases). Germline values: CDR1 LNHDA, CDR2 SQIVND (reference sequence). V gave up 1 base and J gave up 5 bases, with 17 bases separating them. This CDR3 is 16 amino acids long. The CDR3 bases are TGTGCCAGTAGTATAGGGGGCCACGCCATAAGGACTGAAGCTTTCTTT. Protein product: CASSIGGHAIRTEAFF.

V and J are TRBV19 and TRBJ2-3; 7 bases fit TRBD2. V shed 5 bases, J shed 1 base, and the junction held 6 bases outside the gene matches. Per germline, CDR1 LNHDA and CDR2 SQIVND (reference sequence). The CDR3 is made up of 15 amino acids. CDR3 residues: CASSEAGHRTDTQYF. DNA for the CDR3: TGTGCCAGTAGTGAAGCGGGGCACCGCACAGATACGCAGTATTTT. The whole variable domain, filled in from reference TRBV19 and TRBJ2-3, reads DGGITQSPKYLFRKEGQNVTLSCEQNLNHDAMYWYRQDPGQGLRLIYYSQIVNDFQKGDIAEGYSVSREKKESFPLTVTSAQKNPTAFYLCASSEAGHRTDTQYFGPGTRLTVL.

This rearrangement joins TRBV9 to TRBJ2-1; 7 bases map to TRBD2. CDR3 size: 13 residues. The germline gives CDR1 SGDLS, CDR2 YYNGEE. V was clipped by 4 bases and J by 7 bases; unmatched bases: 5. The DNA of the CDR3 is TGTGCCAGCAGCCCTCGGGACTATAATGAGCAGTTCTTC. Protein product: CASSPRDYNEQFF.

The chain has TRBV9 and TRBJ2-2; D is unresolved. Trimming stripped 0 bases from V and 0 bases from J, with 6 bases between. Per germline, CDR1 SGDLS and CDR2 YYNGEE. This CDR3 comprises 15 residues. CDR3 sequence reads: CASSVGVPNTGELFF. CDR3 DNA: TGTGCCAGCAGCGTAGGGGTACCGAACACCGGGGAGCTGTTTTTT.

The V call is TRBV19, the J call TRBJ2-1, with TRBD2 matching over 12 bases. Germline values: CDR1 LNHDA, CDR2 SQIVND (reference sequence). V dropped 10 bases and J dropped 6; count of bases not matched to a gene: 13. The CDR3 is 16 amino acids. The CDR3 DNA follows: TGTGCCACAAGGACTAGCGGGGAGCGTTGGGGCAATGAGCAGTTCTTC. This translates into CATRTSGERWGNEQFF.

This clone is deemed large. The J gene is TRBJ1-3, the V gene TRBV5-5, with D unresolved. The CDR3 covers 14 residues. V was cut by 2 bases and J by 0 bases, with 6 bases left in between. CDR1 and CDR2 from the germline V gene are SGHKS and YYEKEE (reference sequence). This CDR3 reads CASSFQSSGNTIYF. CDR3 bases: TGTGCCAGCAGCTTTCAGAGCTCTGGAAACACCATATATTTT.

V gene TRBV10-3 combines with J gene TRBJ1-2; D is undetermined. Germline V gene sequence: CDR1 ENHRY, CDR2 SYGVKD. CDR3 size: 11 residues. V shed 2 bases and J shed 8 bases, with 6 bases lying between them. The CDR3 protein is CAISELGGYTF. CDR3 DNA: TGTGCCATCAGTGAGCTCGGCGGCTACACCTTC.

The rearrangement joins TRBV9 to TRBJ2-5; a weak D match, TRBD2 (5 bases). Trimming took off 4 bases at V and 2 bases at J, with 18 bases between the two ends. The germline gives CDR1 SGDLS, CDR2 YYNGEE. This CDR3 has 16 amino acids. This chain's CDR3 is CASSPRYRGFQETQYF. CDR3 nucleotide sequence: TGTGCCAGCAGCCCGAGATATCGGGGATTTCAAGAGACCCAGTACTTC.